The clone carrying this TCR beta chain appeared many times. Its antigen is currently unknown. The sample comes from a study of HIV-infected children after antiretroviral therapy interruption. Across the study: Continuous-treatment children had median age around 8 years, interruption around 9.5 years. Continuous-treatment samples came from weeks 0, 48 and 150. Study results and caveats: Naive CD4+ CDR3 sharing between time points fell after interruption began.

The treatment is: PENTA 11 planned treatment interruption arm or continuous ART arm. Sorting from thawed PBMCs isolated memory CD8+ CD45RO+ CD45RA- T cells. CDR1 and CDR2 from the germline V gene are LGHDT and YNNKEL (reference sequence). This CDR3 comprises 21 residues. Trimming took 2 bases from V and 4 from J, leaving 30 bases between them. RNA-based 3' RACE libraries used unique molecular identifiers. Each CDR3 protein is one row after TCRdb ran MiXCR on the 3' RACE reads. Here the sample spans roughly 3,700 distinct CDR3 sequences, about 5% being singletons. The starting material was CD45RO+ CD8+ T cells from PBMCs, pooled from several time points, obtained from a donor given antiretroviral therapy, either interrupted or continuous. As for subset: memory CD8+ CD45RO+ CD45RA- T cells. This sequence was found in a pool of human donors with HIV. This chain uses TRBV3-1 with TRBJ2-1; D may correspond to TRBD1 or TRBD2 (6 bases each). CDR3 in DNA: TGTGCCAGCAGCCAAAGGGTGGGCTACGAGGGGGGATCGCGACCTTACAATGAGCAGTTCTTC. Its translation is CASSQRVGYEGGSRPYNEQFF.